This entry lists 16 T cell receptor beta chains sequenced from one sample in a study of T cells in Graves' hyperthyroidism and ophthalmopathy. The TCR beta CDR3 regions underwent amplification using RNA transcripts as the source. First-round RT-PCR with HTBI primers amplified the TCR CDR3 region. TCRdb re-derived calls from the multiplex PCR reads in MiXCR, one entry per CDR3 protein. The sample lists fewer than 700,000 distinct CDR3 sequences; more than 15% were seen once. Sequencing was done on a sample of blood. The receptors shown here come from a woman in her late teens or twenties with Graves' ophthalmopathy.

This clonotype was recorded many times. The chain recombines TRBV7-3 with TRBJ2-1; TRBD2 matches at 7 bases. The V gene end was trimmed by 3 bases and the J gene end by 0 bases; junction bases not matched to a gene: 5. Germline lookup yields CDR1 SGHTA and CDR2 FQGTGA. The CDR3 is 16 amino acids. Here the CDR3 reads CASSLRLANSYNEQFF. CDR3 sequence (DNA): TGTGCCAGCAGCTTGCGACTAGCTAACTCCTACAATGAGCAGTTCTTC.

This clonotype was found many times. CDR3 sequence (DNA): TGTGCCAGCAGCCAAGATGGGAACAGTGCCTACGAGCAGTACTTC. It translates to CASSQDGNSAYEQYF. The chain has TRBV14 and TRBJ2-7; D call uncertain. This CDR3 is 15 amino acids long. The germline V and J ends were trimmed by 0 bases and 2 bases, with 11 bases remaining between them. From germline, CDR1 is SGHDN and CDR2 FVKESK.

This clonotype was detected only a few times. V usage is TRBV14 and J usage is TRBJ1-1; D unresolved. Trimming removed 4 bases at V and 9 bases at J, with 18 bases between. The CDR3 contains 14 residues. Germline V gives CDR1 SGHDN, CDR2 FVKESK. CDR3 coding DNA: TGTGCCAGCAGCCTCTCAGTTGGGAACAGTAAAGCTTTCTTT. Translation: CASSLSVGNSKAFF. Based on the CDR3 plus reference TRBV14 and TRBJ1-1, the full variable domain is EAGVTQFPSHSVIEKGQTVTLRCDPISGHDNLYWYRRVMGKEIKFLLHFVKESKQDESGMPNNRFLAERTGGTYSTLKVQPAELEDSGVYFCASSLSVGNSKAFFGQGTRLTVV.

This clonotype was counted many times. This chain joins TRBV19 and TRBJ2-1, with 7 bases aligning to TRBD2. CDR1 LNHDA and CDR2 SQIVND come from the germline V gene (reference sequence). Germline trimming cut 6 bases from V and 1 base from J; bases unmatched to any gene: 9. The CDR3 is 16 residues long. DNA of the CDR3: TGTGCCAGTAGCCTCACATCGGGGGGATCCTACAATGAGCAGTTCTTC. It specifies CASSLTSGGSYNEQFF. The whole variable domain, remainder taken from reference TRBV19 and TRBJ2-1, is DGGITQSPKYLFRKEGQNVTLSCEQNLNHDAMYWYRQDPGQGLRLIYYSQIVNDFQKGDIAEGYSVSREKKESFPLTVTSAQKNPTAFYLCASSLTSGGSYNEQFFGPGTRLTVL.

This chain joins TRBV12-3 or TRBV12-4 and TRBJ1-4; D gene ambiguous. This CDR3 region has 12 residues. V was pared by 6 bases and J by 7 bases, with 9 bases between. This chain's CDR3 is CASSLKSEKLFF. CDR3 DNA sequence: TGTGCCAGCAGCCTTAAGAGTGAAAAACTGTTTTTT.

The table lists this clonotype with many counts. The chain couples TRBV28 to TRBJ2-7; 13 bases align to TRBD2. Germline V lookup: CDR1 MDHEN, CDR2 SYDVKM. V lost 6 bases to trimming and J lost 6 bases; unmatched junction nucleotides: 11. CDR3 length equals 16 residues. In DNA form, the CDR3 reads TGTGCCAGCAGCGACCCGGGGACTAGCGGGACGGGCGAGCAGTACTTC. Its translation: CASSDPGTSGTGEQYF.

This clonotype was seen repeatedly, ten times or more. This chain uses TRBV6-2 or TRBV6-3 with TRBJ2-7; maybe TRBD2 (6 bases). Germline assignment: CDR1 MNHEY and CDR2 SVGEGT. Trimming took 7 bases from V and 1 from J, leaving 17 bases between them. This CDR3 comprises 15 residues. In nucleotides, the CDR3 is TGTGCCAGCATTCCAGAGGCGGGGACTTCCTACGAGCAGTACTTC. Encoded protein: CASIPEAGTSYEQYF.

This clonotype showed up many times. The rearrangement links TRBV6-1 to TRBJ1-2; 8 bases line up with TRBD1. The germline gives CDR1 MNHNS, CDR2 SASEGT. With 6 bases clipped from V and 6 bases from J, the junction kept 3 bases outside the gene matches. The CDR3 runs to 12 residues. DNA of the CDR3: TGTGCCAGCAGCCAGGGGGCCCATGGCTACACCTTC. It is translated as CASSQGAHGYTF.

In its sample, this clonotype was seen many times. The gene calls are TRBV7-2 and TRBJ2-3, with 8 nucleotides matching TRBD1. This CDR3 contains 14 residues. Trimming took 5 bases from V and 4 from J; bases not matched to a gene: 5. CDR1 SGHTA and CDR2 FQGNSA come from the germline V gene. CDR3 bases: TGTGCCAGCAGCATCCAGGGGGCCCCAGATACGCAGTATTTT. As protein: CASSIQGAPDTQYF.

There are many counts of this clonotype. V is TRBV7-2 and J is TRBJ2-1; D gene ambiguous. Germline assignment: CDR1 SGHTA and CDR2 FQGNSA. V dropped 2 bases and J dropped 6 bases, with 17 bases sitting between them. This CDR3 region has 16 residues. This chain's CDR3 is CASSLYPYPPTNEQFF. The CDR3 DNA reads TGTGCCAGCAGCTTATATCCCTATCCCCCAACCAATGAGCAGTTCTTC. The full variable domain, in which reference TRBV7-2 and TRBJ2-1 provide the parts outside the CDR3, is GAGVSQSPSNKVTEKGKDVELRCDPISGHTALYWYRQSLGQGLEFLIYFQGNSAPDKSGLPSDRFSAERTGGSVSTLTIQRTQQEDSAVYLCASSLYPYPPTNEQFFGPGTRLTVL.

The chain carries TRBV4-1 and TRBJ1-1, with D uncertain. Trimming cost V 0 bases and J 0 bases, with 8 bases left between them. There are 15 residues in the CDR3. CDR1 is MGHRA and CDR2 is YSYEKL in the germline V gene. The DNA of the CDR3 is TGCGCCAGCAGCCAAGATGGAGACATGAACACTGAAGCTTTCTTT. Protein: CASSQDGDMNTEAFF.

This clonotype was seen at least ten times. The J gene is TRBJ2-7, the V gene TRBV18; no reliable D call. The germline gives CDR1 KGHSH, CDR2 LQKENI. CDR3 size: 13 residues. V dropped 3 bases and J dropped 4 bases, with 10 bases sitting between them. This chain's CDR3 is CASSPPQKYEQYF. The CDR3 nucleotides are TGTGCCAGCTCACCGCCCCAGAAATACGAGCAGTACTTC.

In its sample, this clonotype was seen many times. V usage is TRBV29-1 and J usage is TRBJ2-7, with 7 positions matching TRBD2. Looked up from germline, CDR1 is SQVTM and CDR2 is ANQGSEA. V lost 4 bases, J lost 3 bases, and 12 bases stayed unmatched. This CDR3 contains 15 residues. For the CDR3, the DNA is TGCAGCGTTGGCCTTCTCCCGGGACTACTCTACGAGCAGTACTTC. Translated, it gives CSVGLLPGLLYEQYF.

This chain joins TRBV4-1 and TRBJ1-4; no firm D call. This CDR3 has 15 residues. Germline lookup yields CDR1 MGHRA and CDR2 YSYEKL. Trimming took 5 bases from V and 3 from J, leaving 13 bases between them. CDR3 nucleotide sequence: TGCGCCAGCAGCAGCCCGCCGGACCCTAATGAAAAACTGTTTTTT. It translates to CASSSPPDPNEKLFF.

This clonotype was recorded many times. CDR3 sequence: CSARRGGSSYNEQFF. The CDR3 DNA reads TGCAGTGCCAGGCGCGGGGGGAGCTCCTACAATGAGCAGTTCTTC. V and J are TRBV20-1 and TRBJ2-1, with 8 bases fitting TRBD2. The CDR3 spans 15 residues. V shed 6 bases, J shed 0 bases, and the junction held 7 bases outside the gene matches. Germline V gene data show CDR1 as DFQATT and CDR2 as SNEGSKA (reference sequence).

This clonotype has ten or more counts. V is TRBV6-5 and J is TRBJ2-1, with D perhaps TRBD2 (5 bases). The ends were cut back, 0 bases at V and 6 bases at J, with 12 bases in the middle. CDR1 MNHEY and CDR2 SVGAGI come from the germline V gene. This CDR3 is 15 amino acids long. For the CDR3, the DNA is TGTGCCAGCAGTTACTCGAAACTAGGTCTCAATGAGCAGTTCTTC. This encodes CASSYSKLGLNEQFF.